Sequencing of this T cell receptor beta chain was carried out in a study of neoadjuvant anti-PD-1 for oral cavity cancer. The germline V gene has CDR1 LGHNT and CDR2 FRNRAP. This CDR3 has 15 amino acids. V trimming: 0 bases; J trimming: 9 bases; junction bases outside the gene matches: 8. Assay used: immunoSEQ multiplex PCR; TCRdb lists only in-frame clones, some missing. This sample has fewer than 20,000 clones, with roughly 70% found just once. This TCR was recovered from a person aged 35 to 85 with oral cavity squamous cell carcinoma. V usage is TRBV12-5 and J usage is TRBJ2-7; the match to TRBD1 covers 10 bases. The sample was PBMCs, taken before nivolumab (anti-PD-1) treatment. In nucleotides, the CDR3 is TGTGCTAGTGGTTTGGTACTTTTCGGACAGGGGGGGCAGTACTTC. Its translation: CASGLVLFGQGGQYF.